The next 27 T cell receptor beta chains were all read from a single sample in a study of shared clonotypes between healthy human individuals. The table came from immunoSEQ multiplex PCR; TCRdb's copy has only in-frame clones and leaves some out. The sample lists around 1,900,000 clones, just under 95% occurring once. Naive CD8 cells lacked CD45RO, underwent positive selection for CCR7 and left out terminally differentiated effector memory CD45RA+ cells. Sequencing was performed on naive CD8+ T cells from PBMCs. The receptor set was obtained from a man between 18 and 29 years old in good health. Some clones in this sample may be carry-over from other donors' samples.

J is TRBJ2-2 and V is TRBV5-1; 14 bases are a match to TRBD2. After removal of 4 bases from V and 6 bases from J, the junction contained 2 bases not matched to a gene. Germline assignment: CDR1 SGHRS and CDR2 YFSETQ. The CDR3 covers 15 residues. CDR3 residues: CASSPTSGRAGELFF. The CDR3 DNA reads TGCGCCAGCAGCCCGACTAGCGGGAGGGCCGGGGAGCTGTTTTTT. The full variable domain, in which reference TRBV5-1 and TRBJ2-2 provide the parts outside the CDR3, is KAGVTQTPRYLIKTRGQQVTLSCSPISGHRSVSWYQQTPGQGLQFLFEYFSETQRNKGNFPGRFSGRQFSNSRSEMNVSTLELGDSALYLCASSPTSGRAGELFFGEGSRLTVL.

The CDR3 spells CASSSFDPDSNQPQHF. DNA for the CDR3: TGTGCCAGCAGCTCCTTCGACCCCGACAGCAATCAGCCCCAGCATTTT. This rearrangement joins TRBV7-9 to TRBJ1-5; D is unclear. Germline V lookup: CDR1 SEHNR, CDR2 FQNEAQ (reference sequence). The V and J ends lost 4 bases and 1 base respectively, with 14 bases between them. This CDR3 comprises 16 residues.

The J gene is TRBJ1-6, the V gene TRBV6-5; D ambiguous. Germline loops: CDR1 MNHEY, CDR2 SVGAGI. CDR3 length equals 12 residues. Trimming removed 4 bases from V and 7 bases from J, with 5 bases in between. CDR3 protein: CASSLQNSPLHF. The DNA of the CDR3 is TGTGCCAGCAGTTTACAAAATTCACCCCTCCACTTT.

The gene calls are TRBV4-3 and TRBJ1-2; unclear D gene. CDR3 length: 15 residues. Per the germline V gene, CDR1 is LGHNA and CDR2 is YSLEER. V gave up 2 bases and J gave up 3 bases, with 13 bases separating them. As DNA, the CDR3 is TGCGCCAGCAGCCAAACACGCTCGGGGTACTATGGCTACACCTTC. Protein sequence: CASSQTRSGYYGYTF.

CDR3 region: CAGNLRGPVGTEAFF. In nucleotides, the CDR3 is TGTGCCGGCAACCTCCGAGGCCCGGTCGGGACTGAAGCTTTCTTT. The chain uses TRBV27 and TRBJ1-1, with no clear D. Per germline, CDR1 MNHEY and CDR2 SMNVEV (reference sequence). V dropped 11 bases and J dropped 5 bases, with 24 bases sitting between them. The CDR3 loop spans 15 amino acids.

In its sample, this clone was seen once. The gene calls are TRBV28 and TRBJ1-2; TRBD1 might be the D (5 bases). In germline, CDR1 is MDHEN, CDR2 SYDVKM. V lost 5 bases and J lost 2, with 18 bases in between. This CDR3 contains 16 residues. CDR3 nucleotide sequence: TGTGCCAGCAGTCCAACCCCGGGACCGGCGAACTATGGCTACACCTTC. Amino acid sequence: CASSPTPGPANYGYTF.

This chain joins TRBV7-8 and TRBJ2-7; D is undetermined. The CDR3 has 15 amino acids. CDR1 and CDR2 (germline): SGHVS, FQNEAQ. V gave up 3 bases and J gave up 0 bases, with 12 bases separating them. CDR3 loop: CASSLGSRSSYEQYF. The CDR3 nucleotides read TGTGCCAGCAGCTTGGGGTCCAGGAGCTCCTACGAGCAGTACTTC.

With regard to this clone: Other DNA sequences within the sample encode an identical CDR3. The chain uses TRBV7-2 and TRBJ2-7; TRBD2 is a possible D gene (6 bases). V was pared by 0 bases and J by 2 bases, with 8 bases between. The germline CDR1 and CDR2 sequences are SGHTA and FQGNSA. The CDR3 loop spans 14 amino acids. The CDR3 DNA reads TGTGCCAGCAGCTTAGCTAGCGGTACCTACGAGCAGTACTTC. Its protein is CASSLASGTYEQYF.

The chain combines TRBV9 with TRBJ1-2; TRBD1 might be the D (6 bases). Germline V gene lookup returns CDR1 SGDLS and CDR2 YYNGEE. Between the trimmed V and J ends, which lost 3 bases and 4 bases, there was a span of 16 bases. The length of the CDR3 is 15 residues. In DNA, the CDR3 is TGTGCCAGCAGCGAGGGGGGGGGACCGAGCTATGGCTACACCTTC. Translation gives CASSEGGGPSYGYTF.

The V gene is TRBV20-1, the J gene TRBJ2-1, with 7 bases lining up with TRBD2. The CDR3 contains 10 residues. Germline CDR1 reads DFQATT; CDR2 reads SNEGSKA (reference sequence). The ends lost 6 bases at V and 16 bases at J; junction bases unmatched: 9. CDR3 in amino acids: CSAEGGRIFF. The DNA for the CDR3 is TGCAGTGCGGAGGGCGGGAGAATCTTCTTC.

The rearrangement joins TRBV7-3 to TRBJ2-4; D is unclear. The CDR3 is 13 residues long. V gave up 3 bases and J gave up 8 bases, with 11 bases separating them. The germline V gene has CDR1 SGHTA and CDR2 FQGTGA. CDR3 bases: TGTGCCAGCAGCTTCTCCCTGAGTGACATTCAGTACTTC. Protein: CASSFSLSDIQYF.

This clone has just one count. This chain connects TRBV27 to TRBJ1-1, with D unresolved. The CDR3 contains 13 residues. CDR1 MNHEY and CDR2 SMNVEV come from the germline V gene (reference sequence). V was shortened by 6 bases and J by 7 bases, with 15 bases between the two germline ends. The DNA of the CDR3 is TGTGCCAGCAGGCCCCCGAACAGCTTTGAAGCTTTCTTT. It is translated as CASRPPNSFEAFF.

The rearrangement links TRBV4-1 to TRBJ2-7; weak D call: TRBD1 (6 bases). V was cut by 3 bases and J by 0 bases, with 9 bases left in between. CDR1 is MGHRA and CDR2 is YSYEKL in the germline V gene. This CDR3 region has 14 residues. CDR3 sequence: CASSQRTDSYEQYF. The DNA for the CDR3 is TGCGCCAGCAGCCAGAGGACAGACTCCTACGAGCAGTACTTC.

This chain links TRBV4-1 with TRBJ2-7, with 11 bases identical to TRBD2. Germline V gives CDR1 MGHRA, CDR2 YSYEKL. The V segment lost 2 bases and the J segment 2 bases; nucleotides outside the gene matches: 8. The CDR3 has 17 residues. This CDR3 reads CASSQRELAGGTYEQYF. CDR3 coding DNA: TGCGCCAGCAGCCAAAGAGAGCTAGCGGGAGGCACCTACGAGCAGTACTTC.

A word on this clone: This same CDR3 is encoded by further DNA sequences in the sample. This chain joins TRBV11-3 and TRBJ2-1; D ambiguous. This CDR3 has 13 residues. From germline, CDR1 is SGHNT and CDR2 YENEEA. Trimming took 1 base from V and 7 from J, leaving 8 bases between them. CDR3 residues: CASSLGPNNEQFF. In nucleotides, the CDR3 is TGTGCCAGCAGCTTAGGGCCGAATAATGAGCAGTTCTTC.

The V and J genes are TRBV19 and TRBJ1-1; 7 bases match TRBD1. Germline CDR1 is LNHDA and CDR2 is SQIVND (reference sequence). The J segment lost 0 bases and the V segment lost 3 bases, leaving 13 bases of the junction unmatched. The CDR3 contains 18 residues. The CDR3 DNA follows: TGTGCCAGTAGTATCCCCCATCGACAGGGCAAAATGAACACTGAAGCTTTCTTT. This sequence encodes CASSIPHRQGKMNTEAFF.

The V and J genes are TRBV6-1 and TRBJ1-1; the D gene is possibly TRBD1 (5 bases). CDR1 and CDR2 from the germline V gene are MNHNS and SASEGT. The CDR3 consists of 14 residues. Trimming cost V 6 bases and J 1 base, with 12 bases left between them. The CDR3 reads CASRRVGGNTEAFF. CDR3 sequence (DNA): TGTGCCAGCAGACGAGTCGGGGGGAACACTGAAGCTTTCTTT.

The rearrangement uses TRBV9 and TRBJ1-2; no clear D gene. The germline V and J ends were trimmed by 0 bases and 8 bases, with 14 bases remaining between them. This CDR3 is built from 14 residues. Germline V gene data show CDR1 as SGDLS and CDR2 as YYNGEE. The CDR3 region is CASSVGGRHGGYTF. Here the CDR3 DNA reads TGTGCCAGCAGCGTAGGCGGCAGGCATGGCGGCTACACCTTC. Based on the CDR3 plus reference TRBV9 and TRBJ1-2, the full variable domain is DSGVTQTPKHLITATGQRVTLRCSPRSGDLSVYWYQQSLDQGLQFLIQYYNGEERAKGNILERFSAQQFPDLHSELNLSSLELGDSALYFCASSVGGRHGGYTFGSGTRLTVV.

The chain joins TRBV27 to TRBJ1-1; no clear D. The germline V and J ends were trimmed by 0 bases and 3 bases, with 11 bases remaining between them. Germline lookup yields CDR1 MNHEY and CDR2 SMNVEV (reference sequence). This CDR3 is 15 amino acids long. The CDR3 reads CASSLSAGADTEAFF. The CDR3 DNA sequence: TGTGCCAGCAGTTTATCTGCGGGAGCGGACACTGAAGCTTTCTTT.

The chain has TRBV7-9 and TRBJ2-1; TRBD2 agrees at 10 bases. Germline-derived CDR1 and CDR2 are SEHNR and FQNEAQ (reference sequence). The CDR3 loop spans 18 amino acids. The V segment lost 5 bases and the J segment 0 bases; nucleotides outside the gene matches: 10. DNA for the CDR3: TGTGCCAGCAGCGGACGCGGACTAGCGGCCTTCTCCTACAATGAGCAGTTCTTC. Amino acids: CASSGRGLAAFSYNEQFF.

This clone was found once. The chain is built from TRBV18 and TRBJ2-5, with 11 nucleotides matching TRBD2. The CDR3 runs 16 residues. Per the germline V gene, CDR1 is KGHSH and CDR2 is LQKENI. Trimming removed 4 bases from V and 5 bases from J; junction bases left unmatched: 9. CDR3 in amino acids: CASSLSYSGRAETQYF. The DNA of the CDR3 is TGTGCCAGCTCACTCTCTTATAGCGGGAGGGCGGAGACCCAGTACTTC.

This clone was detected once. The chain employs TRBV7-2 and TRBJ1-2; no firm D call. CDR1 is SGHTA, CDR2 FQGNSA, per germline. This CDR3 region has 13 residues. V lost 0 bases, J lost 3 bases, and 5 bases lay in between. The CDR3 DNA reads as TGTGCCAGCAGCTTAGCCGGCTACTATGGCTACACCTTC. Translated, it gives CASSLAGYYGYTF.

The chain carries TRBV7-9 and TRBJ2-1; TRBD2 is a possible D gene (5 bases). Trimming cost V 5 bases and J 2 bases, with 13 bases left between them. Germline-derived CDR1 and CDR2 are SEHNR and FQNEAQ (reference sequence). This CDR3 is built from 15 residues. The DNA for the CDR3 is TGTGCCAGCAGCGCAGGCGTCGGGACCTACAATGAGCAGTTCTTC. It specifies CASSAGVGTYNEQFF. The full variable domain, its missing parts supplied by reference TRBV7-9 and TRBJ2-1, is DTGVSQNPRHKITKRGQNVTFRCDPISEHNRLYWYRQTLGQGPEFLTYFQNEAQLEKSRLLSDRFSAERPKGSFSTLEIQRTEQGDSAMYLCASSAGVGTYNEQFFGPGTRLTVL.

A word on this clone: The sample has other DNA sequences that encode this CDR3 too. V gene TRBV19 combines with J gene TRBJ2-1, with D possibly TRBD1 on 5 matching bases. CDR1 and CDR2 from the germline V gene are LNHDA and SQIVND (reference sequence). V lost 3 bases to trimming and J lost 4 bases, with 13 bases between them. The CDR3 loop spans 15 amino acids. The DNA for the CDR3 is TGTGCCAGTAGTATCGGCTGGACACCATACAATGAGCAGTTCTTC. It yields the protein CASSIGWTPYNEQFF. The whole variable domain, filled in from reference TRBV19 and TRBJ2-1, reads DGGITQSPKYLFRKEGQNVTLSCEQNLNHDAMYWYRQDPGQGLRLIYYSQIVNDFQKGDIAEGYSVSREKKESFPLTVTSAQKNPTAFYLCASSIGWTPYNEQFFGPGTRLTVL.

V is TRBV4-1 and J is TRBJ2-1, with D maybe TRBD2 (6 bases). Germline CDR1 reads MGHRA; CDR2 reads YSYEKL. Trimming took 4 bases from V and 4 from J, leaving 26 bases between them. The CDR3 is made up of 19 amino acids. The CDR3 DNA sequence: TGCGCCAGCAGCCTTCGTCGGGGCCCTGCCTCGGGAGTTTACAATGAGCAGTTCTTC. This gives the protein CASSLRRGPASGVYNEQFF.

The chain uses TRBV5-4 and TRBJ2-5; maybe TRBD1 (5 bases). Germline V gene data show CDR1 as SGHNT and CDR2 as YYREEE (reference sequence). The V and J ends lost 0 bases and 5 bases respectively, with 14 bases between them. This CDR3 contains 15 residues. The CDR3 DNA is TGTGCCAGCAGCTTGGTCAGGGCGGCTAAGGAGACCCAGTACTTC. Translating gives CASSLVRAAKETQYF. Together with reference TRBV5-4 and TRBJ2-5, the CDR3 gives the full variable domain: ETGVTQSPTHLIKTRGQQVTLRCSSQSGHNTVSWYQQALGQGPQFIFQYYREEENGRGNFPPRFSGLQFPNYSSELNVNALELDDSALYLCASSLVRAAKETQYFGPGTRLLVL.

The chain recombines TRBV2 with TRBJ1-5, with a tentative D call TRBD1 (6 bases). Between the trimmed V and J ends, which lost 6 bases and 2 bases, there was a span of 11 bases. Germline CDR1 SNHLY, CDR2 FYNNEI. The CDR3 is 14 amino acids. CDR3 DNA: TGTGCCAGCAGGATGACAGGCGGCAATCAGCCCCAGCATTTT. This codes for CASRMTGGNQPQHF.